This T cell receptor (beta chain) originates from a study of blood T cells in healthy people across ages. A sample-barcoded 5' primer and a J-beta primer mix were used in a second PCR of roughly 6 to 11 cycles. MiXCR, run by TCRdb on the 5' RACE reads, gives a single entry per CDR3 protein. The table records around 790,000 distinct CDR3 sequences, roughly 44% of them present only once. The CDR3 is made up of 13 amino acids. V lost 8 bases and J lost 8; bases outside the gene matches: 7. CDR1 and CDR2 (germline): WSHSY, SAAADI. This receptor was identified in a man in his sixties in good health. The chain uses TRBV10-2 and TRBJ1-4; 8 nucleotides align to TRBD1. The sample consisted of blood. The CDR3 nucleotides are TGCGCCAGCGCAGGGACAGGCGGGGAAAAACTGTTTTTT. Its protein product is CASAGTGGEKLFF.